What follows is one TCR beta chain and its context. CDR1 is MNHEY, CDR2 SMNVEV, per germline (reference sequence). V gave up 3 bases and J gave up 7 bases, with 9 bases separating them. The CDR3 is made up of 12 amino acids. The sample's time point: newly diagnosed GD, antithyroid drugs for less than 3 months. Following extraction of RNA from PBMCs, that RNA was used to make the TCR library. This specimen comes from a study of regulatory T cells in long-lasting Graves disease. Building the TCR beta libraries relied on iRepertoire HTBI primers, and CDR3 regions underwent Arm-PCR. TCRdb reanalysed the multiplex PCR reads using MiXCR and keeps one entry per CDR3 protein. The repertoire consists of about 400,000 distinct CDR3 sequences, with 15% to 20% occurring once and the leading ten covering just over 20%. These records were also assigned to another study, of T cells in Graves' hyperthyroidism and ophthalmopathy. From that report: Most thyroid clonotypes that were expanded above 0.001 also turned up in blood.

The TCR originated in a woman between 18 and 29 years old with Graves disease. The source was peripheral blood mononuclear cells (PBMCs), collected at new diagnosis, from a patient treated with antithyroid drugs. This sequence joins TRBV27 and TRBJ1-1; D is uncertain. This CDR3 reads CASSFYRGEAFF. CDR3 DNA sequence: TGTGCCAGCAGTTTCTACCGTGGTGAAGCTTTCTTT.